The 20 T cell receptor beta chains reported below all come from one sample, sequenced in a study of radiotherapy plus CTLA-4 blockade in lung cancer. The protocol was immunoSEQ multiplex PCR, while the TCRdb copy is restricted to in-frame clones and leaves out a portion. The data show some 110,000 clones, with about 80% seen just once and approximately 3.5% held by the top ten. The sequenced sample was peripheral blood, obtained from a patient treated with radiotherapy plus ipilimumab. The receptors shown here come from a human donor with non-small cell lung cancer that progressed on radiotherapy plus ipilimumab. Some clones in this sample may be carry-over from other donors' samples.

The J gene is TRBJ2-5, the V gene TRBV4-2, with 12 bases aligning to TRBD1. Trimming at V came to 4 bases and at J to 2 bases, leaving 5 bases not matched to a gene. Germline CDR1 reads LGHNA; CDR2 reads YNFKEQ. The CDR3 sequence is 16 residues long. CDR3 bases: TGTGCCAGCAGCCTGGGACAGGGGGCCGAGCAAGAGACCCAGTACTTC. This translates into CASSLGQGAEQETQYF.

The chain has TRBV28 and TRBJ2-3; 10 nucleotides line up with TRBD1. The germline CDR1 and CDR2 sequences are MDHEN and SYDVKM. The junction had 4 bases not matched to a gene; V was cut back by 2 bases and J by 5 bases. The CDR3 sequence is 15 residues long. The CDR3 nucleotides are TGTGCCAGCAGTTTACCGGGACAGGGGTTAGATACGCAGTATTTT. It codes for CASSLPGQGLDTQYF.

The chain combines TRBV29-1 with TRBJ2-2; TRBD1 matches 11 bases. V lost 4 bases to trimming and J lost 5 bases; unmatched junction nucleotides: 6. CDR3 size: 15 residues. The germline V gene encodes CDR1 SQVTM and CDR2 ANQGSEA. CDR3 bases: TGCAGCGTTGGCACCGGGACAGGGGGAACCGGGGAGCTGTTTTTT. Amino acid sequence: CSVGTGTGGTGELFF.

The chain couples TRBV2 to TRBJ2-1; either TRBD1 or TRBD2 may fit D (5 bases each). Germline CDR1 is SNHLY and CDR2 is FYNNEI. This CDR3 comprises 14 residues. The V gene lost 3 bases and the J gene lost 3 bases, with 9 bases spanning the gap. CDR3 protein: CASSEWGFYNEQFF. The DNA for the CDR3 is TGTGCCAGCAGTGAGTGGGGGTTCTACAATGAGCAGTTCTTC. The full variable domain, its missing parts supplied by reference TRBV2 and TRBJ2-1, is EPEVTQTPSHQVTQMGQEVILRCVPISNHLYFYWYRQILGQKVEFLVSFYNNEISEKSEIFDDQFSVERPDGSNFTLKIRSTKLEDSAMYFCASSEWGFYNEQFFGPGTRLTVL.

The chain is built from TRBV7-6 and TRBJ2-2, with D uncertain. This CDR3 has 12 residues. Trimming cost V 3 bases and J 7 bases, with 6 bases left between them. Per the germline V gene, CDR1 is SGHVS and CDR2 is FNYEAQ. CDR3 sequence reads: CASSFVSGELFF. The CDR3 DNA follows: TGTGCCAGCAGCTTTGTTAGCGGGGAGCTGTTTTTT.

This rearrangement joins TRBV7-2 to TRBJ1-1; D gene unclear. V lost 4 bases and J lost 1, with 7 bases in between. CDR3 size: 13 residues. Germline V gene sequence: CDR1 SGHTA, CDR2 FQGNSA. CDR3 nucleotide sequence: TGTGCCAGCAGCTCACGGTGGAACACTGAAGCTTTCTTT. Residues: CASSSRWNTEAFF.

The genes are TRBV4-2 and TRBJ1-2; 8 bases are a match to TRBD1. From germline, CDR1 is LGHNA and CDR2 YNFKEQ. V lost 3 bases and J lost 4; bases outside the gene matches: 7. The CDR3 has 15 amino acids. CDR3 amino acids: CASSQSQGVIYGYTF. The CDR3 DNA follows: TGTGCCAGCAGCCAGTCACAGGGGGTAATCTATGGCTACACCTTC.

This clone was detected a few times. V usage is TRBV4-3 and J usage is TRBJ1-2; D ambiguous. The CDR3 runs 14 residues. The V gene's germline CDR1 is LGHNA and CDR2 YSLEER. Trimming pared 0 bases from V and 4 bases from J, leaving 9 bases between. In DNA, the CDR3 is TGCGCCAGCAGCCAAGAGGGAACAAGCTATGGCTACACCTTC. Protein product: CASSQEGTSYGYTF.

This clone has only a few counts. J is TRBJ2-2 and V is TRBV5-1; 8 bases agree with TRBD1. This CDR3 is built from 15 residues. With 4 bases clipped from V and 0 bases from J, the junction kept 2 bases outside the gene matches. Germline V gene sequence: CDR1 SGHRS, CDR2 YFSETQ. Written as DNA, the CDR3 is TGCGCCAGCAGCCAGGACAGGGCGAACACCGGGGAGCTGTTTTTT. This translates into CASSQDRANTGELFF.

The CDR3 sequence: CASSESLVGGSGNTIYF. For the CDR3, the DNA is TGCGCCAGCAGTGAGTCACTCGTGGGGGGGTCCGGAAACACCATATATTTT. The chain uses TRBV10-1 and TRBJ1-3; perhaps TRBD1 as D (5 bases). CDR3 length: 17 residues. CDR1 is WNHNN and CDR2 is SYGVQD in the germline V gene (reference sequence). The V end lost 0 bases, the J end lost 4 bases, and 16 bases lay between the germline ends.

The V call is TRBV11-2, the J call TRBJ1-6, with unresolved D. V shed 5 bases and J shed 8 bases, with 13 bases lying between them. This CDR3 has 14 amino acids. The germline CDR1 and CDR2 sequences are SGHAT and FQNNGV. CDR3: CASSPGLMDSPLHF. The DNA for the CDR3 is TGTGCCAGCAGCCCGGGGTTGATGGATTCACCCCTCCACTTT. The variable domain in full, completed from reference TRBV11-2 and TRBJ1-6, reads EAGVAQSPRYKIIEKRQSVAFWCNPISGHATLYWYQQILGQGPKLLIQFQNNGVVDDSQLPKDRFSAERLKGVDSTLKIQPAKLEDSAVYLCASSPGLMDSPLHFGNGTRLTVT.

The rearrangement links TRBV30 to TRBJ2-7, with TRBD1 identical over 7 bases. Germline V gene data show CDR1 as GTSNPN and CDR2 as SVGIG (reference sequence). This CDR3 comprises 13 residues. V trimming: 4 bases; J trimming: 3 bases; junction bases outside the gene matches: 6. In DNA form, the CDR3 reads TGTGCCTGGAAGCGGACAGGAGGCTACGAGCAGTACTTC. Translating gives CAWKRTGGYEQYF.

Remarks on this clone: Relative to the germline gene, one junction end is altered; a read error may explain this. The chain links TRBV7-7 to TRBJ2-5; TRBD2 matches at 7 bases. The CDR3 totals 13 residues. CDR1 is SSHAT and CDR2 is FNYEAQ in the germline V gene (reference sequence). CDR3 loop: CASSGTGQETQYF. The CDR3 nucleotides read TGTGCTAGCAGCGGGACGGGACAAGAGACCCAGTACTTC.

The chain joins TRBV5-8 to TRBJ2-4; 8 bases agree with TRBD1. This CDR3 spans 13 amino acids. V lost 4 bases to trimming and J lost 15 bases; unmatched junction nucleotides: 12. Germline V lookup: CDR1 SGHTS, CDR2 YDEGEE. CDR3: CASSPVGRGQGYF. In DNA form, the CDR3 reads TGTGCCAGCAGCCCAGTGGGCAGGGGGCAAGGGTACTTC. Filled out from reference TRBV5-8 and TRBJ2-4, the complete variable domain reads EAGVTQSPTHLIKTRGQQATLRCSPISGHTSVYWYQQALGLGLQFLLWYDEGEERNRGNFPPRFSGRQFPNYSSELNVNALELEDSALYLCASSPVGRGQGYFGAGTRLSVL.

This rearrangement joins TRBV7-8 to TRBJ1-6; 9 bases agree with TRBD1. The CDR3 is 13 residues long. V shed 11 bases and J 9 bases; nucleotides not matched to a gene: 8. Looked up from germline, CDR1 is SGHVS and CDR2 is FQNEAQ. The chain's CDR3 is CAVKGQGASPLHF. In nucleotides, the CDR3 is TGTGCCGTTAAGGGACAGGGTGCTTCACCCCTCCACTTT.

The sample holds one count of this clone. The V call is TRBV9, the J call TRBJ2-1, with 8 positions matching TRBD1. Looked up from germline, CDR1 is SGDLS and CDR2 is YYNGEE. The CDR3 is 15 residues long. J lost 4 bases, V lost 0 bases, and 3 bases had no gene match. CDR3: CASSVVTGGYNEQFF. The CDR3 coding sequence is TGTGCCAGCAGCGTAGTAACAGGGGGTTACAATGAGCAGTTCTTC.

The chain uses TRBV29-1 and TRBJ2-5; D uncertain. The V gene lost 7 bases and the J gene lost 2 bases, with 5 bases spanning the gap. The CDR3 consists of 10 residues. From germline, CDR1 is SQVTM and CDR2 ANQGSEA. The CDR3 sequence is CSGQQETQYF. The DNA for the CDR3 is TGCAGCGGCCAGCAAGAGACCCAGTACTTC.

The chain employs TRBV29-1 and TRBJ2-5; perhaps TRBD1 as D (6 bases). This CDR3 is 12 amino acids long. The V gene's germline CDR1 is SQVTM and CDR2 ANQGSEA. Trimming shortened V by 7 bases and J by 1 base, and 10 bases separated the two germline ends. The CDR3: CSGLGGQETQYF. CDR3 DNA sequence: TGCAGCGGTCTAGGGGGCCAAGAGACCCAGTACTTC.

This clone has just a few counts. The chain recombines TRBV7-9 with TRBJ2-7, with 9 bases that match TRBD1. Germline CDR1 is SEHNR and CDR2 is FQNEAQ (reference sequence). The ends lost 5 bases at V and 3 bases at J; junction bases unmatched: 17. The CDR3 has 18 residues. CDR3 sequence: CASSLYPGQGFRVYEQYF. As DNA, the CDR3 is TGTGCCAGCAGCCTATATCCGGGACAGGGATTTAGGGTCTACGAGCAGTACTTC.

The CDR3 protein is CASSPKPGELFF. Here the CDR3 DNA reads TGTGCCAGCAGCCCTAAGCCCGGGGAGCTGTTTTTT. The J gene is TRBJ2-2, the V gene TRBV9; no clear D. Between the trimmed V and J ends, which lost 4 bases and 6 bases, there was a span of 7 bases. The CDR3 is made up of 12 amino acids. Germline values: CDR1 SGDLS, CDR2 YYNGEE.